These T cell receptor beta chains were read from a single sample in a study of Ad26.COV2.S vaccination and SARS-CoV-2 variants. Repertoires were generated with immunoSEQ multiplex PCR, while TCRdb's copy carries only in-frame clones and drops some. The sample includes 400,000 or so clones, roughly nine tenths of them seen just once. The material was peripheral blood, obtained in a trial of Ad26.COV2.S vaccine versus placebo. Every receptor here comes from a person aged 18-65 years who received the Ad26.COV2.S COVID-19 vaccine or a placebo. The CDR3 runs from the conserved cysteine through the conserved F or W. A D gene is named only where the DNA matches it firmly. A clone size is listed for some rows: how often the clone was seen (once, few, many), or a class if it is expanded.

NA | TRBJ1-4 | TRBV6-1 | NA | TGTGCCAGCAGTGACGAGGACGGATCCGGTACAACTAATGAAAAACTGTTTTTT | CASSDEDGSGTTNEKLFF
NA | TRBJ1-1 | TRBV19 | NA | TGTGCCAGTACTCCTACAATCAGGGGTAACACTGAAGCTTTCTTT | CASTPTIRGNTEAFF
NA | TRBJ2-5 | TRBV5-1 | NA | TGCGCCAGCAGCCGGGGCCTCCAAGAGACCCAGTACTTC | CASSRGLQETQYF
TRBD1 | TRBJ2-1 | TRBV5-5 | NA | TGTGCCAGCAACCCGTTGACAGGGGACTATGAGCAGTTCTTC | CASNPLTGDYEQFF
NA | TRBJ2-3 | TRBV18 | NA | TGTGCCAGCTCACCACCTTTGCCAGATACGCAGTATTTT | CASSPPLPDTQYF
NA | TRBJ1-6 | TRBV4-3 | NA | TGCGCCAGCAGCCGAGATGTTACAGGGTTCAATTCACCCCTCCACTTT | CASSRDVTGFNSPLHF
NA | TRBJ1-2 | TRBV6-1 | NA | TGTGCCAGCAGTGATGGGGGGAACTATGGCTACACCTTC | CASSDGGNYGYTF
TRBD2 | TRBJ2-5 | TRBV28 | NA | TGTGCCAGCACCTCATCGGGGGGGGCGGAGACCCAGTACTTC | CASTSSGGAETQYF
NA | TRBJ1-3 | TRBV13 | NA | TGTGCCAGCAGCCTAGGGACCGAAGGAAACACCATATATTTT | CASSLGTEGNTIYF
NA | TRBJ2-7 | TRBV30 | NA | TGTGCCTGGAGTCTCAGGGGAAAACTGGGCGAGCAGTACTTC | CAWSLRGKLGEQYF
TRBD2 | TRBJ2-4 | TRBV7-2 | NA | TGTGCCAGCAGCTTAGGGGGACTAGCGGGCCGGGTCTCCAAAAACATTCAGTACTTC | CASSLGGLAGRVSKNIQYF
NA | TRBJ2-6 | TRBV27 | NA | TGTGCCAGCAGTTCTGGGGCCAACGTCCTGACTTTC | CASSSGANVLTF
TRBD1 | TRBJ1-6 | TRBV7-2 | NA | TGTGCCAGCAGCTTAGGGGACAGGGTGAGGGCACCCCTCCACTTT | CASSLGDRVRAPLHF
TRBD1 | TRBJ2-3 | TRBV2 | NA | TGTGCCAGCAGTGAGGGACAGGGCCCAGATACGCAGTATTTT | CASSEGQGPDTQYF
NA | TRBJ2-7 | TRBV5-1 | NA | TGCGCCAGCAGCCTCCAGTGGGACCATAGCTCCTACGAGCAGTACTTC | CASSLQWDHSSYEQYF
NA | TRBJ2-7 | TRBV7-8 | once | TGTGCCAGCAGCGCCGGGAGCTCCTACGAGCAGTACTTC | CASSAGSSYEQYF
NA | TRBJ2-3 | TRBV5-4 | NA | TGTGCCAGCAGCTTGGGAACGGGATCTAGCACAGATACGCAGTATTTT | CASSLGTGSSTDTQYF
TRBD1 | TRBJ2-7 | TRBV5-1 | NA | TGCGCCAGCAGCTTGGAAGGGACAGGGGGGCGGGGCGACGAGCAGTACTTC | CASSLEGTGGRGDEQYF
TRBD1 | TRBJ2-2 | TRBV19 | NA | TGTGCCAGTAGGCCACCGGGACAGGGGTCGACATACTCCACCGGGGAGCTGTTTTTT | CASRPPGQGSTYSTGELFF
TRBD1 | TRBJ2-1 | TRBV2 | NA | TGTGCCAGCGGCCGACAGGGGCACAATGAGCAGTTCTTC | CASGRQGHNEQFF